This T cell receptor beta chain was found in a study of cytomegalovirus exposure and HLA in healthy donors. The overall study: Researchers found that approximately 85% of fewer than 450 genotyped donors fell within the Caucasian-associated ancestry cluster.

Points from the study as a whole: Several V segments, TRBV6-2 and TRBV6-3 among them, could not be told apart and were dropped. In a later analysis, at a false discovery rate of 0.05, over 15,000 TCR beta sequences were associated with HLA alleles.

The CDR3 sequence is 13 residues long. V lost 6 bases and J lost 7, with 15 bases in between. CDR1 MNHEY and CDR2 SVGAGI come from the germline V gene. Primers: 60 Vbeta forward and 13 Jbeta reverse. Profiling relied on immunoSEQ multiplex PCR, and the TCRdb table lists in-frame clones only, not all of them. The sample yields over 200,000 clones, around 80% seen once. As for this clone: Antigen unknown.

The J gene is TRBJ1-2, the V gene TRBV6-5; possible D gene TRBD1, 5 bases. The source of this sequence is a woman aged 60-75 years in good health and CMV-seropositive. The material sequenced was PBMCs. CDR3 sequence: CASRSGPQGGYTF. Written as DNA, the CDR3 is TGTGCCAGCAGATCCGGGCCCCAGGGTGGCTACACCTTC.